This T cell receptor (beta chain) was identified in a study of blood T cells in healthy people across ages. Around 10 milliliters was the volume of peripheral blood drawn from each donor. The second PCR ran roughly 7 to 11 cycles with a sample-barcoded 5' primer and J-beta primers. Unique molecular identifiers of 12 random nucleotides labeled each cDNA. TCRdb itself ran the 5' RACE reads through MiXCR, one entry per CDR3 protein. The table has hundreds of thousands of distinct CDR3 sequences, about a fifth seen once. CDR1 is MNHEY and CDR2 is SVGEGT in the germline V gene. V shed 6 bases and J 2 bases; nucleotides not matched to a gene: 8. This CDR3 has 15 residues.

The sample consisted of blood. The V gene is TRBV6-2 or TRBV6-3, the J gene TRBJ2-7; 9 nucleotides agree with TRBD2. The source is a man between 65 and 85 years old in good health. CDR3 sequence: CASRLAGATTYEQYF. The CDR3 DNA reads TGTGCCAGCAGACTAGCGGGCGCGACCACCTACGAGCAGTACTTC.